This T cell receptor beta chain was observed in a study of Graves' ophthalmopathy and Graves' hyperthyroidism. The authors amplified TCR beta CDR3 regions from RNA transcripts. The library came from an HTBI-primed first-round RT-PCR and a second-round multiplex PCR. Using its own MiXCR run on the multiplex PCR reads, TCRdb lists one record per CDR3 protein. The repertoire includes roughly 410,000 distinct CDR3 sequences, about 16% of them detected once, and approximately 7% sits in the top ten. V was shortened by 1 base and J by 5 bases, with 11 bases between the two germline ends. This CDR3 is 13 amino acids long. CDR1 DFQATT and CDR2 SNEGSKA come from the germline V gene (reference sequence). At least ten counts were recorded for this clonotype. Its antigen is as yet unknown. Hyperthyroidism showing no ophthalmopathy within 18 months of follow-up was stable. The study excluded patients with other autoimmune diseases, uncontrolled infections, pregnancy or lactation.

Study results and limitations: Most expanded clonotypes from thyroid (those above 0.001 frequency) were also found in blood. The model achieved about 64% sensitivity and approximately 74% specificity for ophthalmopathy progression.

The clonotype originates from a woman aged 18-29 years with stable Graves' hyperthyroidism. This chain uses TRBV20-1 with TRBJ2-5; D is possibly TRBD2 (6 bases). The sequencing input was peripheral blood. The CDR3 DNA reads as TGCAGTGCTAGAGTTGCGGGGATGGAGACCCAGTACTTC. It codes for CSARVAGMETQYF.